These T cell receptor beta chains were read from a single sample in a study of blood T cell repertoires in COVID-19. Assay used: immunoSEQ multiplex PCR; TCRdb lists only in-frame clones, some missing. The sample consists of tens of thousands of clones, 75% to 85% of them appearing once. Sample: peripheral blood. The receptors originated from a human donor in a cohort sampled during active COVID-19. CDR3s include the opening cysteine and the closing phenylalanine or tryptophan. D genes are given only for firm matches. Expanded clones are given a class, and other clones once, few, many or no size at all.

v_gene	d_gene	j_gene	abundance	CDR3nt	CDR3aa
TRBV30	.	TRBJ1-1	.	TGTGCCTGGAGTCAGGGGCTGAACACTGAAGCTTTCTTT	CAWSQGLNTEAFF
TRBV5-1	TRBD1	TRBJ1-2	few	TGCGCCAGCAGCTTGTTTGGACAGGGCGGGGGTTATGGCTACACCTTC	CASSLFGQGGGYGYTF
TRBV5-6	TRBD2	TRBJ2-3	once	TGTGCCAGCAGCTTGATAGGCCAGCGGGGCTCCGATACGCAGTATTTT	CASSLIGQRGSDTQYF
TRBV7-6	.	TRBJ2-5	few	TGTGCCAGCAGCTTAGAGCCGTTGGGCCTAGACAGACGGAGACAAGAGACCCAGTACTTC	CASSLEPLGLDRRRQETQYF
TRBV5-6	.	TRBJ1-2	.	TGTGCCAGCAGCTTGGCGGGAGCGGGGGTCTTATATGGCTACACCTTC	CASSLAGAGVLYGYTF
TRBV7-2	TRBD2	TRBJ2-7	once	TGTGCCAGCAGCTTATCGGGGGGTAGCTCCTACGAGCAGTACTTC	CASSLSGGSSYEQYF
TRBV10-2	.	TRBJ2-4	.	TGCGCCAGCACCAGACAGATAGCCAAAAACATTCAGTACTTC	CASTRQIAKNIQYF
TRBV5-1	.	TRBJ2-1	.	TGCGCCAGCAGCCCGAGCGGGTTCTACAATGAGCAGTTCTTC	CASSPSGFYNEQFF
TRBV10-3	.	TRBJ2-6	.	TGTGCCATCAACCAGGGATCTGGGGCCAACGTCCTGACTTTC	CAINQGSGANVLTF
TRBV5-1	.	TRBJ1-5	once	TGCGCCAGCAGCTTGTCGGGGAACCAGCCCCAGCATTTT	CASSLSGNQPQHF
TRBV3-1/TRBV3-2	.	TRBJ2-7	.	TGTGCCAGCAGCCGGGCAAGCGGTCCCTACGAGCAGTACTTC	CASSRASGPYEQYF
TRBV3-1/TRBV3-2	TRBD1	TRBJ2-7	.	TGTGCCAGCAGCCAAGAGTGGACAGGCGAATCCTACGAGCAGTACTTC	CASSQEWTGESYEQYF
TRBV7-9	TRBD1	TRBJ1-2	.	TGTGCCAGCAGCTTCGCGGGGGACAGGGAACAGATAGGCTACACCTTC	CASSFAGDREQIGYTF
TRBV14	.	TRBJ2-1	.	TGTGCCAGCAGCCAAGATTGTGGCAGGCCACCCGGGGATGAGCAGTTCTTC	CASSQDCGRPPGDEQFF
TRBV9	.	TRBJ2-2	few	TGTGCCAGCAGCGCCTCACTGGTGAACACCGGGGAGCTGTTTTTT	CASSASLVNTGELFF
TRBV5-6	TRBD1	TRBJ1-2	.	TGTGCCAGCAGTCCCGGGGACAGAAACTATGGCTACACCTTC	CASSPGDRNYGYTF
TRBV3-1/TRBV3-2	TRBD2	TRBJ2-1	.	TGTGCCAGCAGCCGTTCTAGCGGGGGGATTCGTAGTGAGCAGTTCTTC	CASSRSSGGIRSEQFF
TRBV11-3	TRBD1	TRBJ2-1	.	TGTGCCAGCAGCCCGGGACAGGGGGAACGCAATGAGCAGTTCTTC	CASSPGQGERNEQFF
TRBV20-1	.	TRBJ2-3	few	TGCAGTGCTAGTGGGGCTCACTCTAGCACAGATACGCAGTATTTT	CSASGAHSSTDTQYF
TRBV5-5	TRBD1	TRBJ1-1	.	TGTGCCGGGGGACAGGGGGCGCTTACTGAAGCTTTCTTT	CAGGQGALTEAFF
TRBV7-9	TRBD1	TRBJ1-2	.	TGTGCCAGCAGCTTAGAAGGGGGACAGGGGGAGTCTGGCTACACCTTC	CASSLEGGQGESGYTF
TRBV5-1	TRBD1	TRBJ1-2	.	TGCGCCAGCAGTAGGCAGGGGGATAAGAGGGTCTATGGCTACACCTTC	CASSRQGDKRVYGYTF
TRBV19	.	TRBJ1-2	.	TGTGCCAGTAGAGACAGGAACCAGAACTATGGCTACACCTTC	CASRDRNQNYGYTF
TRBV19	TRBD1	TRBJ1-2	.	TGTGCCAGTAGTCTTTGGACAGGGGTGAGGAATGGCTACACCTTC	CASSLWTGVRNGYTF
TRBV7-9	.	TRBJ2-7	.	TGTGCCAGCTCCGATGGAGGGGCCTACGAGCAGTACTTC	CASSDGGAYEQYF
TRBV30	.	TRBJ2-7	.	TGTGCCTGCATCTACAGGACCTCCTCCTACGAGCAGTACTTC	CACIYRTSSYEQYF
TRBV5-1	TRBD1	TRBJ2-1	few	TGCGCCAGCAGCTGGGACAGGGAATTCAATGAGCAGTTCTTC	CASSWDREFNEQFF
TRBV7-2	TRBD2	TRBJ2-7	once	TGTGCCAGCAGCTTATGGGTAGCGGGGAACGTCGAGCAGTACTTC	CASSLWVAGNVEQYF
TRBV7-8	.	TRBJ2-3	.	TGTGCCAGCAGCTTAGCGGGGGGGCGGTCAGATACGCAGTATTTT	CASSLAGGRSDTQYF
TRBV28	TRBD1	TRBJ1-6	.	TGTGCCAGCAGTTCAGGGGGCGGACATTCACCCCTCCACTTT	CASSSGGGHSPLHF